This record concerns one T cell receptor beta chain sequence. Its antigen is still unknown. This specimen belongs to a study of Graves' ophthalmopathy and Graves' hyperthyroidism. Uncontrolled infections, other autoimmune diseases, pregnancy or lactation barred patients from enrollment. Researchers took RNA transcripts and amplified TCR beta CDR3 regions from them. Investigators did first-round RT-PCR with HTBI primers, then second-round multiplex PCR. TCRdb recomputed calls from the multiplex PCR reads with MiXCR, one row per CDR3 protein. The profile shows about 220,000 distinct CDR3 sequences, 20% to 25% of them singletons. Study-level results: Built on 13 signatures, a model told ophthalmopathy apart from stable hyperthyroidism with 85% to 90% sensitivity and roughly 80% specificity. Sensitivity reached roughly 70% and specificity more than 72% when the model predicted ophthalmopathy progression. Most expanded clonotypes from thyroid (those above 0.001 frequency) were also found in blood.

V was pared by 4 bases and J by 5 bases, with 14 bases between. Germline V CDR1 and CDR2: SEHNR, FQNEAQ (reference sequence). The CDR3 is made up of 14 amino acids. Material: peripheral blood. The TCR sequence derives from a woman in her forties or fifties with Graves' ophthalmopathy. The J gene is TRBJ1-2, the V gene TRBV7-9, with no clear D. Here the CDR3 reads CASSYESGGYGYTF. The CDR3 bases are TGTGCCAGCAGCTACGAGTCGGGTGGTTATGGCTACACCTTC.